A single sample is the source of the 10 T cell receptor beta chains below, sequenced in a study of blood T cell repertoires in COVID-19. Using immunoSEQ multiplex PCR, the repertoire was profiled, and TCRdb retains in-frame clones only, with some absent. The table has 310,000 or so clones, 80% to 90% seen once. The sample taken for sequencing was PBMCs or T cells enriched from blood (not recorded which). The receptors originated from a young woman who had recovered from COVID-19.

The CDR3 region is CASSFDRYNEQFF. In DNA, the CDR3 is TGTGCCAGCAGCTTTGACAGGTACAATGAGCAGTTCTTC. This chain links TRBV9 with TRBJ2-1, with TRBD1 as a possible D gene (6 bases). V lost 4 bases to trimming and J lost 4 bases, with 9 bases between them. Per the germline V gene, CDR1 is SGDLS and CDR2 is YYNGEE. The CDR3 extends over 13 amino acids.

V is TRBV28 and J is TRBJ1-5, with D hard to call. V lost 4 bases to trimming and J lost 1 base, with 23 bases between them. CDR1 MDHEN and CDR2 SYDVKM come from the germline V gene. This CDR3 has 19 amino acids. CDR3 nucleotide sequence: TGTGCCAGCAGTTCCAACACCTGGCCCTATGACTTGAGCAATCAGCCCCAGCATTTT. Its protein is CASSSNTWPYDLSNQPQHF. Filled out from reference TRBV28 and TRBJ1-5, the complete variable domain reads DVKVTQSSRYLVKRTGEKVFLECVQDMDHENMFWYRQDPGLGLRLIYFSYDVKMKEKGDIPEGYSVSREKKERFSLILESASTNQTSMYLCASSSNTWPYDLSNQPQHFGDGTRLSIL.

Details on this clone: This specimen includes other DNA sequences encoding the same CDR3. V usage is TRBV14 and J usage is TRBJ2-1, with a tentative D call TRBD1 (5 bases). V dropped 1 base and J dropped 4 bases, with 8 bases sitting between them. Germline assignment: CDR1 SGHDN and CDR2 FVKESK. The CDR3 has 14 amino acids. CDR3 in amino acids: CASSQVNRYNEQFF. In DNA form, the CDR3 reads TGTGCCAGCAGCCAAGTCAACAGGTACAATGAGCAGTTCTTC.

This chain connects TRBV19 to TRBJ1-5; D unresolved. Between the trimmed V and J ends, which lost 7 bases and 0 bases, there was a span of 10 bases. This CDR3 contains 14 residues. Germline loops: CDR1 LNHDA, CDR2 SQIVND (reference sequence). CDR3 coding DNA: TGTGCCAGTAACCCCGGGTCTAGCAATCAGCCCCAGCATTTT. This sequence encodes CASNPGSSNQPQHF. The variable domain in full, with the rest retrieved from reference TRBV19 and TRBJ1-5, is DGGITQSPKYLFRKEGQNVTLSCEQNLNHDAMYWYRQDPGQGLRLIYYSQIVNDFQKGDIAEGYSVSREKKESFPLTVTSAQKNPTAFYLCASNPGSSNQPQHFGDGTRLSIL.

The V gene is TRBV4-2, the J gene TRBJ1-2; possibly TRBD1 for D (5 bases). The CDR3 is 14 amino acids. Trimming removed 4 bases at V and 3 bases at J, with 12 bases between. Germline V gives CDR1 LGHNA, CDR2 YNFKEQ. CDR3 protein: CASSPWGGDYGYTF. In DNA form, the CDR3 reads TGTGCCAGCAGCCCTTGGGGGGGGGACTATGGCTACACCTTC.

The chain uses TRBV11-2 and TRBJ2-7, with TRBD1 as a possible D gene (6 bases). Trimming removed 1 base from V and 1 base from J, with 8 bases in between. The CDR3 is 14 residues long. Germline-derived CDR1 and CDR2 are SGHAT and FQNNGV. The DNA of the CDR3 is TGTGCCAGCAGCTTAGTAGGGGGATCCTACGAGCAGTACTTC. Translation: CASSLVGGSYEQYF.

The V and J genes are TRBV11-1 and TRBJ2-7; 9 positions match TRBD1. This CDR3 spans 15 amino acids. Losses at the gene ends were 1 base for V and 5 bases for J; bases not matched to a gene: 6. The germline V gene has CDR1 SGHAT and CDR2 FQDESV (reference sequence). Here the CDR3 reads CASSLDRDRAHEQYF. CDR3 DNA: TGTGCCAGCAGCTTAGACCGGGACAGGGCCCACGAGCAGTACTTC.

This sequence joins TRBV12-3 or TRBV12-4 and TRBJ1-1; perhaps TRBD1 as D (5 bases). Trimming took off 4 bases at V and 10 bases at J, with 13 bases between the two ends. The CDR3 extends over 12 amino acids. CDR3 DNA sequence: TGTGCCAGCAGTTCAGGGCCCCTTCCAGCTTTCTTT. Its translation: CASSSGPLPAFF.

J is TRBJ1-2 and V is TRBV24-1, with TRBD1 identical over 8 bases. After removal of 1 base from V and 8 bases from J, the junction contained 5 bases not matched to a gene. Germline V gene data show CDR1 as KGHDR and CDR2 as SFDVKD. This CDR3 is 14 amino acids long. CDR3 residues: CATSDFPGQGGYTF. The CDR3 DNA sequence: TGTGCCACCAGTGATTTTCCCGGACAGGGCGGCTACACCTTC.

The gene calls are TRBV30 and TRBJ1-1; D not certain. With 1 base removed from V and 5 bases from J, the gap between germline ends came to 11 bases. The CDR3 sequence is 13 residues long. Germline CDR1 and CDR2: GTSNPN and SVGIG (reference sequence). The CDR3 protein is CAWSGTSWTEAFF. Written as DNA, the CDR3 is TGTGCCTGGAGTGGCACAAGTTGGACTGAAGCTTTCTTT.